The 22 T cell receptor beta chains reported below all come from one sample, sequenced in a study of blood T cell repertoires in COVID-19. The assay was immunoSEQ multiplex PCR, and TCRdb's table has in-frame clones only and misses some. The sample has 150,000 to 200,000 clones, approximately 80% seen once. Sequencing was carried out using PBMCs or T cells enriched from blood (not recorded which). Receptors were obtained from a woman aged 45-60 years who had recovered from COVID-19.

J is TRBJ2-3 and V is TRBV16; tentative D call: TRBD2 (6 bases). Germline V gives CDR1 KGHSY, CDR2 FQNENV. V gave up 4 bases and J gave up 4 bases, with 6 bases separating them. The CDR3 covers 12 residues. CDR3 residues: CASSPGADTQYF. The CDR3 nucleotides read TGTGCCAGCAGCCCGGGGGCAGATACGCAGTATTTT.

The chain has TRBV24-1 and TRBJ2-3; weak D call: TRBD2 (6 bases). CDR1 and CDR2 from the germline V gene are KGHDR and SFDVKD. V lost 5 bases and J lost 1, with 9 bases in between. The CDR3 loop spans 14 amino acids. The CDR3 is CATSVPGGTDTQYF. CDR3 coding DNA: TGTGCCACCAGTGTTCCGGGGGGCACAGATACGCAGTATTTT.

The V and J genes are TRBV28 and TRBJ2-7, with D maybe TRBD2 (6 bases). CDR1 and CDR2 (germline): MDHEN, SYDVKM. The CDR3 contains 15 residues. V lost 10 bases to trimming and J lost 0 bases, with 19 bases between them. CDR3 region: CATLIVQRASYEQYF. DNA of the CDR3: TGTGCCACCCTAATAGTCCAGCGGGCCTCCTACGAGCAGTACTTC.

J is TRBJ1-5 and V is TRBV28; maybe TRBD1 (5 bases). The CDR3 totals 15 residues. The germline gives CDR1 MDHEN, CDR2 SYDVKM. The ends were cut back, 7 bases at V and 5 bases at J, with 18 bases in the middle. CDR3 residues: CASNKGALVDQPQHF. CDR3 nucleotides: TGTGCCAGCAACAAAGGGGCCTTGGTGGATCAGCCCCAGCATTTT.

J is TRBJ2-2 and V is TRBV24-1; D might be TRBD2 (7 bases). CDR1 is KGHDR and CDR2 is SFDVKD in the germline V gene. V was cut by 9 bases and J by 5 bases, with 12 bases left in between. The CDR3 spans 13 residues. The CDR3 DNA reads as TGTGCCACCGACGGGGGGCCGACCGGGGAGCTGTTTTTT. This gives the protein CATDGGPTGELFF.

The chain joins TRBV9 to TRBJ2-7, with TRBD1 matching over 11 bases. J gave up 6 bases and V 3 bases, and 5 bases lay outside the gene matches. The CDR3 sequence is 14 residues long. Germline V gene data show CDR1 as SGDLS and CDR2 as YYNGEE. The CDR3 sequence: CASSAGQGVGEQYF. The CDR3 bases are TGTGCCAGCAGCGCGGGACAGGGGGTAGGCGAGCAGTACTTC. The full variable domain, with the rest looked up from reference TRBV9 and TRBJ2-7, is DSGVTQTPKHLITATGQRVTLRCSPRSGDLSVYWYQQSLDQGLQFLIQYYNGEERAKGNILERFSAQQFPDLHSELNLSSLELGDSALYFCASSAGQGVGEQYFGPGTRLTVT.

The chain links TRBV5-4 to TRBJ2-7; 10 bases match TRBD1. Losses at the gene ends were 5 bases for V and 2 bases for J; bases not matched to a gene: 4. Germline loops: CDR1 SGHNT, CDR2 YYREEE (reference sequence). The CDR3 covers 14 residues. Here the CDR3 reads CASSPDRGPYEQYF. The CDR3 DNA follows: TGTGCCAGCAGTCCTGACAGGGGGCCCTACGAGCAGTACTTC.

This clone was picked up one time. The chain employs TRBV6-2 or TRBV6-3 and TRBJ2-7, with 8 nucleotides matching TRBD1. Germline-derived CDR1 and CDR2 are MNHEY and SVGEGT. J gave up 2 bases and V 2 bases, and 2 bases lay outside the gene matches. The CDR3 sequence is 14 residues long. The CDR3 DNA is TGTGCCAGCAGTTACGTACAGGGGGCCTACGAGCAGTACTTC. Residues: CASSYVQGAYEQYF.

This chain joins TRBV30 and TRBJ2-3; D gene unclear. Between the trimmed V and J ends, which lost 0 bases and 0 bases, there was a span of 10 bases. CDR3 length equals 15 residues. Looked up from germline, CDR1 is GTSNPN and CDR2 is SVGIG (reference sequence). DNA for the CDR3: TGTGCCTGGAGTGTACGGGTCACTAGCACAGATACGCAGTATTTT. Protein sequence: CAWSVRVTSTDTQYF.

This clone was seen many times. This chain links TRBV5-1 with TRBJ2-4, with TRBD1 identical over 9 bases. Per germline, CDR1 SGHRS and CDR2 YFSETQ. The CDR3 contains 17 residues. V dropped 4 bases and J dropped 0; count of bases not matched to a gene: 8. CDR3: CASSPSDRGLAKNIQYF. The CDR3 nucleotides are TGCGCCAGCAGCCCCTCGGACAGGGGACTAGCCAAAAACATTCAGTACTTC. Full variable domain (remainder filled in from reference TRBV5-1 and TRBJ2-4): KAGVTQTPRYLIKTRGQQVTLSCSPISGHRSVSWYQQTPGQGLQFLFEYFSETQRNKGNFPGRFSGRQFSNSRSEMNVSTLELGDSALYLCASSPSDRGLAKNIQYFGAGTRLSVL.

This chain uses TRBV29-1 with TRBJ1-6; D ambiguous. Trimming stripped 4 bases from V and 9 bases from J, with 13 bases between. CDR1 SQVTM and CDR2 ANQGSEA come from the germline V gene. The CDR3 has 13 residues. CDR3 loop: CSVGDTAGSPLHF. CDR3 sequence (DNA): TGCAGCGTTGGGGATACGGCGGGTTCACCCCTCCACTTT.

The gene calls are TRBV14 and TRBJ1-1; TRBD1 matches 7 bases. CDR3 size: 17 residues. CDR1 SGHDN and CDR2 FVKESK come from the germline V gene. V dropped 1 base and J dropped 0; count of bases not matched to a gene: 8. CDR3 region: CASSQVLSRGMNTEAFF. The CDR3 DNA follows: TGTGCCAGCAGCCAAGTACTCAGCAGGGGGATGAACACTGAAGCTTTCTTT. Combining the CDR3 with reference TRBV14 and TRBJ1-1 gives the whole variable domain EAGVTQFPSHSVIEKGQTVTLRCDPISGHDNLYWYRRVMGKEIKFLLHFVKESKQDESGMPNNRFLAERTGGTYSTLKVQPAELEDSGVYFCASSQVLSRGMNTEAFFGQGTRLTVV.

The chain links TRBV28 to TRBJ2-1; D is perhaps TRBD1 (6 bases). The V gene's germline CDR1 is MDHEN and CDR2 SYDVKM. With 6 bases removed from V and 12 bases from J, the gap between germline ends came to 12 bases. There are 11 residues in the CDR3. CDR3 protein: CASSSATGQFF. In DNA, the CDR3 is TGTGCCAGCAGCTCAGCGACAGGGCAGTTCTTC.

This chain links TRBV4-2 with TRBJ1-5; D may be TRBD1 (5 bases). The germline CDR1 and CDR2 sequences are LGHNA and YNFKEQ. Deletions cut 2 bases from V and 3 bases from J, with 17 bases between. CDR3 length: 17 amino acids. The CDR3 loop is CASSQSFSGGFNQPQHF. The CDR3 bases are TGTGCCAGCAGCCAATCTTTTTCGGGGGGATTCAATCAGCCCCAGCATTTT.

V is TRBV23-1 and J is TRBJ1-1; 7 bases line up with TRBD1. TRBV23-1 is reported as an ORF; its role is uncertain. Germline trimming cut 1 base from V and 1 base from J; bases unmatched to any gene: 6. This CDR3 spans 16 amino acids. As DNA, the CDR3 is TGCGCCAGCAGTCAATACCTACAGGGGCCGAACACTGAAGCTTTCTTT. Residues: CASSQYLQGPNTEAFF.

This clone was seen a single time. V usage is TRBV27 and J usage is TRBJ1-2; TRBD1 might be the D (6 bases). CDR1 and CDR2 (germline): MNHEY, SMNVEV (reference sequence). The CDR3 sequence is 14 residues long. With 6 bases removed from V and 1 base from J, the gap between germline ends came to 12 bases. The CDR3 DNA follows: TGTGCCAGCAGCAGACAGGCCTATAACTATGGCTACACCTTC. This sequence encodes CASSRQAYNYGYTF.

This chain's CDR3 is CASSQDFLAGGPAREQYF. Here the CDR3 DNA reads TGCGCCAGCAGCCAAGATTTTTTGGCGGGAGGGCCTGCGAGGGAGCAGTACTTC. The chain has TRBV4-3 and TRBJ2-7; 9 bases match TRBD2. Germline CDR1 and CDR2: LGHNA and YSLEER. Trimming removed 0 bases from V and 7 bases from J; junction bases left unmatched: 16. The CDR3 spans 18 residues.

The V gene is TRBV7-9, the J gene TRBJ2-3; 10 bases match TRBD2. The germline V gene has CDR1 SEHNR and CDR2 FQNEAQ (reference sequence). V shed 3 bases, J shed 3 bases, and the junction held 6 bases outside the gene matches. This CDR3 comprises 16 residues. CDR3 region: CASSLGASGSTDTQYF. CDR3 DNA: TGTGCCAGCAGCTTGGGGGCTAGCGGGAGTACAGATACGCAGTATTTT.

The chain combines TRBV28 with TRBJ1-2, with TRBD1 matching 9 bases. Per germline, CDR1 MDHEN and CDR2 SYDVKM. With 5 bases clipped from V and 2 bases from J, the junction kept 3 bases outside the gene matches. The CDR3 sequence is 14 residues long. The CDR3 DNA sequence: TGTGCCAGCAGTACAGGGGGCGGAAACTATGGCTACACCTTC. Translated, it gives CASSTGGGNYGYTF.

The chain carries TRBV30 and TRBJ2-5; TRBD2 matches at 8 bases. Germline CDR1 is GTSNPN and CDR2 is SVGIG (reference sequence). The CDR3 totals 13 residues. V dropped 8 bases and J dropped 4; count of bases not matched to a gene: 9. The CDR3 is CAASGGPLETQYF. The CDR3 DNA is TGTGCCGCTTCGGGAGGGCCGTTAGAGACCCAGTACTTC.

This sequence joins TRBV14 and TRBJ2-5; TRBD2 is a possible D gene (5 bases). Germline V gene sequence: CDR1 SGHDN, CDR2 FVKESK. V was cut by 10 bases and J by 2 bases, with 14 bases left in between. CDR3 length equals 13 residues. The CDR3 loop reads CANAAGSQETQYF. The CDR3 DNA sequence: TGTGCCAACGCCGCGGGCTCGCAAGAGACCCAGTACTTC.

V is TRBV28 and J is TRBJ2-7; TRBD1 aligns across 8 bases. This CDR3 is built from 15 residues. With V trimmed by 6 bases and J by 5 bases, 12 bases remained unmatched. Germline V CDR1 and CDR2: MDHEN, SYDVKM. CDR3 DNA: TGTGCCAGCAGCCTAGGCCCGGGACAGGTTGACGAGCAGTACTTC. This translates into CASSLGPGQVDEQYF.